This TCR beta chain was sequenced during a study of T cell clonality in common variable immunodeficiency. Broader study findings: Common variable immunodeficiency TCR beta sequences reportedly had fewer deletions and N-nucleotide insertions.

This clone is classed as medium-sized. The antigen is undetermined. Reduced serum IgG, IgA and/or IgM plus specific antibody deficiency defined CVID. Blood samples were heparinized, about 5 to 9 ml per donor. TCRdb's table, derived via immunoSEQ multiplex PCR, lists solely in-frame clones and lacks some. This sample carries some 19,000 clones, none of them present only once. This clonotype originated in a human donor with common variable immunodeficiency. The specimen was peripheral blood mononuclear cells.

The sequenced CDR3 bases are TGTGCCAGCTCACCAGACACCGTGGGTGAG. It yields the protein CASSPDTVGE. The whole CDR3 sequence reads CASSPDTVGEQFF. This sequence joins TRBV18 and TRBJ2-1, with unresolved D. The read ends 3 residues before the CDR3 terminus; that terminus is restored from the germline J gene. Germline values: CDR1 KGHSH, CDR2 LQKENI. This CDR3 is built from 13 residues. V lost 2 bases to trimming and J lost 9 bases, with 11 bases between them.